The 23 T cell receptor beta chains in this list originate from one sample, sequenced in a study of cytomegalovirus exposure and HLA in healthy donors. Amplification used 60 Vbeta primers and 13 Jbeta primers. Clones were read by immunoSEQ multiplex PCR, and TCRdb kept only the in-frame ones, dropping some. The sample shows about 190,000 clones, just under 80% of them seen only once. The sequenced sample consisted of PBMCs. The receptors here all came from a woman younger than 45 in good health and CMV-seropositive.

The chain is built from TRBV4-3 and TRBJ2-5; tentative D call: TRBD2 (5 bases). This CDR3 is 15 amino acids long. V was clipped by 4 bases and J by 3 bases, with 15 bases between them. Germline CDR1 and CDR2: LGHNA and YSLEER. This CDR3 reads CASSRGHRDEETQYF. In DNA form, the CDR3 reads TGCGCCAGCAGCCGAGGGCACAGAGATGAAGAGACCCAGTACTTC.

This clone was found once. This chain joins TRBV7-6 and TRBJ1-2; no definite D call. The ends were cut back, 1 base at V and 8 bases at J, with 11 bases in the middle. This CDR3 contains 13 residues. Germline V CDR1 and CDR2: SGHVS, FNYEAQ. CDR3 sequence (DNA): TGTGCCAGCAGCTTAGGGCTCGACGGGGGCTACACCTTC. As protein: CASSLGLDGGYTF.

The rearrangement uses TRBV29-1 and TRBJ2-2, with TRBD1 matching over 9 bases. CDR3 length: 16 amino acids. Trimming at V came to 7 bases and at J to 5 bases, leaving 14 bases not matched to a gene. Germline V gene sequence: CDR1 SQVTM, CDR2 ANQGSEA. The CDR3 region has the DNA TGCAGCGCTAAAAGAGCCGCGACAGGGGGAACCGGGGAGCTGTTTTTT. Translation gives CSAKRAATGGTGELFF.

This rearrangement joins TRBV7-9 to TRBJ2-7; tentative D call: TRBD2 (5 bases). The germline CDR1 and CDR2 sequences are SEHNR and FQNEAQ (reference sequence). The CDR3 has 17 amino acids. V lost 2 bases to trimming and J lost 0 bases, with 17 bases between them. In nucleotides, the CDR3 is TGTGCCAGCAGCTTATTCCGGACTTCAAAAAACTCCTACGAGCAGTACTTC. This translates into CASSLFRTSKNSYEQYF.

CDR3 region: CASSARGGWYGYTF. The DNA for the CDR3 is TGTGCCAGCAGCGCCCGGGGGGGGTGGTATGGCTACACCTTC. J is TRBJ1-2 and V is TRBV28; D possibly corresponds to TRBD1 (5 bases). This CDR3 comprises 14 residues. Per germline, CDR1 MDHEN and CDR2 SYDVKM. V shed 6 bases and J shed 5 bases, with 16 bases lying between them.

The chain carries TRBV19 and TRBJ2-6, with TRBD1 identical over 7 bases. The junction had 13 bases not matched to a gene; V was cut back by 2 bases and J by 0 bases. This CDR3 comprises 20 residues. CDR1 and CDR2 (germline): LNHDA, SQIVND (reference sequence). This CDR3 is CASSIFVATGQFSGANVLTF. The DNA for the CDR3 is TGTGCCAGTAGTATATTCGTTGCCACGGGACAGTTCTCTGGGGCCAACGTCCTGACTTTC.

For this clone: Other DNA sequences in this sample translate to the same CDR3. The chain combines TRBV5-4 with TRBJ1-1, with D possibly TRBD1 on 6 matching bases. Germline values: CDR1 SGHNT, CDR2 YYREEE (reference sequence). The CDR3 has 14 residues. Between the trimmed V and J ends, which lost 0 bases and 4 bases, there was a span of 10 bases. The CDR3 loop is CASSLGRGSTEAFF. The DNA for the CDR3 is TGTGCCAGCAGCTTGGGAAGGGGGAGCACTGAAGCTTTCTTT.

The gene calls are TRBV6-6 and TRBJ1-1, with D unclear. CDR1 MNHNY and CDR2 SVGAGI come from the germline V gene (reference sequence). This CDR3 is 14 amino acids long. V shed 7 bases and J shed 4 bases, with 16 bases lying between them. The CDR3 DNA reads as TGTGCCAGCAACCCTACGCAGAGGAGCACTGAAGCTTTCTTT. It is translated as CASNPTQRSTEAFF.

The chain recombines TRBV10-1 with TRBJ1-5; D is unresolved. Trimming cost V 8 bases and J 6 bases, with 17 bases left between them. Germline values: CDR1 WNHNN, CDR2 SYGVQD (reference sequence). The CDR3 length is 14 residues. The CDR3 bases are TGCGCCAGCTCGGGCGGGCGGCTGGGTCAGCCCCAGCATTTT. Amino acids: CASSGGRLGQPQHF.

The chain has TRBV5-1 and TRBJ2-5; no clear D. Germline CDR1 SGHRS, CDR2 YFSETQ. With 0 bases removed from V and 4 bases from J, the gap between germline ends came to 13 bases. This CDR3 is built from 15 residues. CDR3: CASSLDSYGRETQYF. The CDR3 bases are TGCGCCAGCAGCTTGGACTCTTATGGTCGAGAGACCCAGTACTTC.

This clone was detected a few times. The genes are TRBV28 and TRBJ2-5; 8 bases fit TRBD1. This CDR3 contains 15 residues. The junction had 11 bases not matched to a gene; V was cut back by 6 bases and J by 5 bases. The germline CDR1 and CDR2 sequences are MDHEN and SYDVKM. For the CDR3, the DNA is TGTGCCAGCAGACCCTTGACAGGGGTAGTGGAGACCCAGTACTTC. The encoded protein is CASRPLTGVVETQYF.

This clone was counted a few times. The chain is built from TRBV5-1 and TRBJ1-1; D not certain. The V end was cut by 5 bases, the J end by 5 bases, with 10 bases between. Germline V gene sequence: CDR1 SGHRS, CDR2 YFSETQ. This CDR3 has 12 amino acids. The CDR3 loop reads CASRSGPTEAFF. The CDR3 nucleotides are TGCGCCAGCAGGTCAGGCCCAACTGAAGCTTTCTTT.

This chain joins TRBV5-6 and TRBJ1-1; D is unresolved. The germline CDR1 and CDR2 sequences are SGHDT and YYEEEE. The CDR3 consists of 13 residues. V lost 2 bases, J lost 1 base, and 6 bases lay in between. The CDR3 is CASSFRWNTEAFF. The CDR3 DNA reads as TGTGCCAGCAGCTTCCGGTGGAACACTGAAGCTTTCTTT.

The genes are TRBV28 and TRBJ1-5; the D is unclear. The germline V gene has CDR1 MDHEN and CDR2 SYDVKM. Trimming took 8 bases from V and 5 from J, leaving 13 bases between them. The CDR3 runs to 13 residues. CDR3 bases: TGTGCCAGCGCTCCTGAGCCTTATCAGCCCCAGCATTTT. It yields the protein CASAPEPYQPQHF.

This clone appeared a single time. This rearrangement joins TRBV10-3 to TRBJ2-6; unclear D gene. The ends were cut back, 9 bases at V and 2 bases at J, with 5 bases in the middle. Germline V gene sequence: CDR1 ENHRY, CDR2 SYGVKD. This CDR3 is built from 12 residues. The CDR3 protein is CAISTGANVLTF. Here the CDR3 DNA reads TGTGCCATTTCTACTGGGGCCAACGTCCTGACTTTC.

The gene calls are TRBV7-2 and TRBJ2-7; maybe TRBD2 (6 bases). V lost 1 base and J lost 1, with 11 bases in between. Germline V lookup: CDR1 SGHTA, CDR2 FQGNSA. The CDR3 length is 15 residues. This CDR3 reads CASSLGGGKSYEQYF. The CDR3 DNA is TGTGCCAGCAGCTTAGGGGGCGGGAAGTCCTACGAGCAGTACTTC.

The genes are TRBV11-2 and TRBJ1-1, with D possibly TRBD1 on 6 matching bases. Germline-derived CDR1 and CDR2 are SGHAT and FQNNGV. The CDR3 is 16 amino acids. V was shortened by 3 bases and J by 1 base, with 15 bases between the two germline ends. In nucleotides, the CDR3 is TGTGCCAGCAGCTTTAATACCGGGACATCGAACACTGAAGCTTTCTTT. This encodes CASSFNTGTSNTEAFF.

This chain uses TRBV12-5 with TRBJ1-2, with unresolved D. Trimming removed 4 bases from V and 7 bases from J, with 10 bases in between. CDR3 length: 12 amino acids. Germline assignment: CDR1 LGHNT and CDR2 FRNRAP. CDR3 coding DNA: TGTGCTAGTGGTTCCAGGCCCCTTGGCTACACCTTC. As protein: CASGSRPLGYTF.

The rearrangement joins TRBV2 to TRBJ1-1; D is ambiguous. V shed 6 bases and J shed 5 bases, with 13 bases lying between them. CDR1 SNHLY and CDR2 FYNNEI come from the germline V gene. CDR3 length: 13 residues. CDR3 DNA: TGTGCCAGCAGGGAGGAATTGGGTACTGAAGCTTTCTTT. Translating it yields CASREELGTEAFF.

Comment on this clone: The junction differs from germline at one of its ends, possibly a read error. The rearrangement links TRBV7-7 to TRBJ2-2, with 8 bases matching TRBD1. This CDR3 has 14 amino acids. Germline values: CDR1 SSHAT, CDR2 FNYEAQ (reference sequence). This CDR3 is CASSDRGNTGELFF. In nucleotides, the CDR3 is TGTGCTAGCAGCGACAGGGGGAACACCGGGGAGCTGTTTTTT.

The V gene is TRBV6-1, the J gene TRBJ1-2; no clear D. There are 14 residues in the CDR3. Germline V gives CDR1 MNHNS, CDR2 SASEGT. Trimming stripped 6 bases from V and 7 bases from J, with 18 bases between. DNA of the CDR3: TGTGCCAGCAGCACTGACGAGGTTTCGCGTGGCTACACCTTC. Translating it yields CASSTDEVSRGYTF.

The chain couples TRBV6-5 to TRBJ2-3; 10 bases line up with TRBD2. Germline V lookup: CDR1 MNHEY, CDR2 SVGAGI. The J segment lost 8 bases and the V segment lost 5 bases, leaving 7 bases of the junction unmatched. The CDR3 is 14 amino acids. The CDR3 sequence: CASSRFLAGATQYF. CDR3 in DNA: TGTGCCAGCAGTCGATTTCTAGCGGGGGCTACGCAGTATTTT.

The CDR3 sequence is CAISDPAGPSYEQYF. The CDR3 DNA is TGTGCCATCAGTGACCCGGCGGGACCGAGCTACGAGCAGTACTTC. This chain connects TRBV10-3 to TRBJ2-7; a possible D gene is TRBD2 (6 bases). The V gene's germline CDR1 is ENHRY and CDR2 SYGVKD. Trimming stripped 3 bases from V and 3 bases from J, with 15 bases between. There are 15 residues in the CDR3.